Listed here is a single T cell receptor (beta chain). The target antigen is unknown. The CDR3 is 15 amino acids. The V end lost 4 bases, the J end lost 5 bases, and 18 bases lay between the germline ends. Germline values: CDR1 LGHDT, CDR2 YNNKEL (reference sequence). This sample is drawn from a study of T cell responses to AZD1222 COVID-19 vaccine. Only in-frame clones appear in the TCRdb table, and some are missing; sequencing was by immunoSEQ multiplex PCR. This table has some 140,000 clones, 92% appearing once. Regarding the study as a whole: Across the whole spike, CD4 TCRs peaked at regions 160-218 and 743-854. The study found Spike-specific TCR breadth and depth rose after two AZD1222 doses.

The receptor's source is an adult in good health. This specimen consisted of peripheral blood, obtained on day 0 of AZD1222 vaccination. This chain uses TRBV3-1 (or the pseudogene TRBV3-2) with TRBJ2-7, with a tentative D call TRBD2 (6 bases). In DNA form, the CDR3 reads TGTGCCAGCAGCCCCCTGACGGAGGGGTCCCACGAGCAGTACTTC. It encodes CASSPLTEGSHEQYF.